The 24 T cell receptor beta chains presented below share a single source sample, sequenced in a study of cytomegalovirus exposure and HLA in healthy donors. The study ran its PCR with 60 Vbeta and 13 Jbeta primers. Some clones are missing from TCRdb's copy, which holds only in-frame ones; the method was immunoSEQ multiplex PCR. The repertoire holds about 160,000 clones, with around three quarters as singletons. The sequenced sample was PBMCs. Receptor source: a woman between 40 and 55 years old in good health and CMV-seronegative.

This clone was seen a single time. The CDR3 loop is CASSLTGTAQKQHF. In nucleotides, the CDR3 is TGTGCCAGCAGCCTCACAGGGACAGCCCAAAAACAGCATTTT. The chain couples TRBV6-5 to TRBJ1-5; 7 nucleotides match TRBD1. This CDR3 region has 14 residues. From germline, CDR1 is MNHEY and CDR2 SVGAGI. Trimming cost V 6 bases and J 13 bases; bases outside gene matches: 15.

V and J are TRBV7-8 and TRBJ2-5; D unresolved. The CDR3 spans 13 residues. Germline V gene lookup returns CDR1 SGHVS and CDR2 FQNEAQ. V dropped 5 bases and J dropped 11 bases, with 18 bases sitting between them. The CDR3 DNA reads as TGTGCCAGCAGCCAACCCCCCGGGTATGAGCAGTACTTC. Translating it yields CASSQPPGYEQYF.

The rearrangement joins TRBV18 to TRBJ2-5, with 8 bases that match TRBD2. In germline, CDR1 is KGHSH, CDR2 LQKENI. V lost 0 bases to trimming and J lost 2 bases; unmatched junction nucleotides: 5. The CDR3 runs to 16 residues. The CDR3 spells CASSPPGLGKQETQYF. The CDR3 DNA is TGTGCCAGCTCACCACCGGGACTAGGGAAACAAGAGACCCAGTACTTC. The full variable domain, with the rest looked up from reference TRBV18 and TRBJ2-5, is NAGVMQNPRHLVRRRGQEARLRCSPMKGHSHVYWYRQLPEEGLKFMVYLQKENIIDESGMPKERFSAEFPKEGPSILRIQQVVRGDSAAYFCASSPPGLGKQETQYFGPGTRLLVL.

The chain couples TRBV27 to TRBJ2-1, with unresolved D. The CDR3 is 13 amino acids. Germline V gene sequence: CDR1 MNHEY, CDR2 SMNVEV (reference sequence). V lost 5 bases and J 9 bases, leaving 14 bases between the germline ends. The CDR3 coding sequence is TGTGCCAGCAGTGCGAGACTGAAGCCTGAGCAGTTCTTC. Translating it yields CASSARLKPEQFF.

The V and J genes are TRBV5-6 and TRBJ2-2, with D hard to call. The CDR3 length is 16 residues. Germline CDR1 SGHDT, CDR2 YYEEEE. Trimming shortened V by 1 base and J by 1 base, and 11 bases separated the two germline ends. CDR3 nucleotide sequence: TGTGCCAGCAGCTTGCCGACTCAAAGGAACACCGGGGAGCTGTTTTTT. Its translation is CASSLPTQRNTGELFF.

The chain links TRBV28 to TRBJ2-7; TRBD1 matches at 10 bases. The junction had 5 bases not matched to a gene; V was cut back by 6 bases and J by 6 bases. Germline V gives CDR1 MDHEN, CDR2 SYDVKM. CDR3 length equals 13 residues. CDR3 amino acids: CASRTGQGIEQYF. Written as DNA, the CDR3 is TGTGCCAGCAGAACGGGACAGGGGATCGAGCAGTACTTC.

The J gene is TRBJ2-4, the V gene TRBV5-6; 11 nucleotides align to TRBD1. Trimming cost V 1 base and J 0 bases; bases outside gene matches: 9. This CDR3 has 19 residues. Germline V lookup: CDR1 SGHDT, CDR2 YYEEEE. The DNA for the CDR3 is TGTGCCAGCAGCTTGATGTTGGGACAGGGGGTTCTAGCCAAAAACATTCAGTACTTC. Its translation is CASSLMLGQGVLAKNIQYF.

The chain employs TRBV5-1 and TRBJ1-2, with D uncertain. There are 14 residues in the CDR3. Germline V gene data show CDR1 as SGHRS and CDR2 as YFSETQ. Trimming took 6 bases from V and 6 from J, leaving 18 bases between them. The CDR3 region has the DNA TGCGCCAGCACCCTTTTTGTTGGCGGGGATGGCTACACCTTC. Protein: CASTLFVGGDGYTF.

This clone appeared once. The V gene is TRBV1, the J gene TRBJ2-1; the table's D call, TRBD2, was not checked against the DNA. TRBV1 has pseudogene status. This CDR3 spans 11 amino acids. CDR3 protein: CKSGGGNEQFF. The CDR3 DNA reads TGCAAGAGCGGGGGGGGTAATGAGCAGTTCTTC.

This clone was found a few times. V and J are TRBV28 and TRBJ2-1, with no clear D. The CDR3 runs 13 residues. V lost 10 bases to trimming and J lost 2 bases, with 12 bases between them. Germline loops: CDR1 MDHEN, CDR2 SYDVKM. CDR3 sequence (DNA): TGTGCCACCAGGCTACAGACCTACAATGAGCAGTTCTTC. This codes for CATRLQTYNEQFF.

This clone appeared a few times. V gene TRBV18 combines with J gene TRBJ1-1; TRBD1 aligns across 11 bases. The CDR3 is 17 residues long. Germline V gene data show CDR1 as KGHSH and CDR2 as LQKENI. V lost 8 bases to trimming and J lost 0 bases; unmatched junction nucleotides: 11. CDR3 sequence: CASTQGTGGLMNTEAFF. The CDR3 DNA sequence: TGTGCCAGCACGCAAGGGACAGGGGGACTTATGAACACTGAAGCTTTCTTT.

The gene calls are TRBV5-1 and TRBJ1-1; weak D call: TRBD1 (6 bases). Germline V gene data show CDR1 as SGHRS and CDR2 as YFSETQ. The length of the CDR3 is 16 residues. The V and J ends lost 4 bases and 4 bases respectively, with 20 bases between them. CDR3 residues: CASSASGGARLTEAFF. In nucleotides, the CDR3 is TGCGCCAGCAGCGCCAGTGGGGGGGCGCGGCTCACTGAAGCTTTCTTT.

CDR3 loop: CASSQNSSGDEQYF. The CDR3 DNA follows: TGCGCCAGCAGTCAGAATTCGTCAGGGGACGAGCAGTACTTC. J is TRBJ2-7 and V is TRBV23-1; D may be TRBD1 (6 bases). TRBV23-1 carries the ORF label, with uncertain function. Between the trimmed V and J ends, which lost 3 bases and 5 bases, there was a span of 14 bases. The CDR3 totals 14 residues.

The rearrangement uses TRBV4-1 and TRBJ2-2, with 7 positions matching TRBD1. The junction had 5 bases not matched to a gene; V was cut back by 6 bases and J by 1 base. Germline assignment: CDR1 MGHRA and CDR2 YSYEKL. The CDR3 has 15 residues. The DNA of the CDR3 is TGCGCCAGCAGACCCGGGACAGAGAACACCGGGGAGCTGTTTTTT. Translating gives CASRPGTENTGELFF.

V and J are TRBV6-1 and TRBJ1-5, with D hard to call. The germline V gene has CDR1 MNHNS and CDR2 SASEGT. The CDR3 is 15 amino acids. V was trimmed by 3 bases and J by 0 bases, leaving 9 bases between them. The DNA for the CDR3 is TGTGCCAGCAGTGATCTATTGTATAGCAATCAGCCCCAGCATTTT. Translation: CASSDLLYSNQPQHF.

The chain uses TRBV5-8 and TRBJ2-5, with a weak D call TRBD1 (7 bases). The V end was cut by 4 bases, the J end by 4 bases, with 17 bases between. The V gene's germline CDR1 is SGHTS and CDR2 YDEGEE. CDR3 length equals 15 residues. Here the CDR3 DNA reads TGTGCCAGCAGCCAGGGGGGCGTTTCATCAGAGACCCAGTACTTC. It specifies CASSQGGVSSETQYF.

The chain employs TRBV4-1 and TRBJ2-3; 7 nucleotides align to TRBD1. Germline V lookup: CDR1 MGHRA, CDR2 YSYEKL. V trimming: 5 bases; J trimming: 0 bases; junction bases outside the gene matches: 5. The CDR3 spans 15 residues. CDR3 sequence reads: CASSKTGSSTDTQYF. Written as DNA, the CDR3 is TGCGCCAGCAGCAAGACAGGGTCTAGCACAGATACGCAGTATTTT.

The rearrangement joins TRBV18 to TRBJ2-7; D remains unclear. V lost 2 bases and J 5 bases, leaving 13 bases between the germline ends. Germline V gene data show CDR1 as KGHSH and CDR2 as LQKENI. This CDR3 spans 14 amino acids. CDR3 loop: CASSPGSFTDEQYF. The CDR3 DNA reads as TGTGCCAGCTCACCAGGTTCCTTCACAGACGAGCAGTACTTC.

A note on this clone: At one end the junction does not follow the germline gene, possibly because of a read error. The chain couples TRBV7-9 to TRBJ1-4, with D perhaps matching TRBD1 (5 bases). The V gene's germline CDR1 is SEHNR and CDR2 FQNEAQ (reference sequence). This CDR3 is built from 14 residues. This CDR3 reads CSSSFAGGGEKLFF. The CDR3 nucleotides are TGTTCCAGCAGCTTTGCGGGGGGAGGTGAAAAACTGTTTTTT.

This clone was seen only once. V and J are TRBV12-5 and TRBJ2-1, with D perhaps matching TRBD1 (6 bases). The germline V gene encodes CDR1 LGHNT and CDR2 FRNRAP. This CDR3 contains 12 residues. Deletions cut 7 bases from V and 6 bases from J, with 10 bases between. The CDR3 DNA is TGTGCTAGTGCCCGGGACACCAATGAGCAGTTCTTC. As protein: CASARDTNEQFF.

The J gene is TRBJ1-4, the V gene TRBV15; a possible D gene is TRBD1 (5 bases). Trimming left V 1 base short and J 6 bases short, with 12 bases between. Germline V CDR1 and CDR2: LNHNV, YYDKDF (reference sequence). The CDR3 is 15 amino acids. The CDR3 DNA is TGTGCCACCAGCAGAGCCCCAGAAGGGGATGAAAAACTGTTTTTT. Translating it yields CATSRAPEGDEKLFF.

V usage is TRBV18 and J usage is TRBJ1-1, with 9 bases that match TRBD1. The CDR3 runs 16 residues. CDR1 is KGHSH, CDR2 LQKENI, per germline. Losses at the gene ends were 4 bases for V and 5 bases for J; bases not matched to a gene: 11. CDR3 region: CASSRNAETGGTEAFF. CDR3 nucleotides: TGTGCCAGCTCACGTAACGCGGAGACAGGGGGGACTGAAGCTTTCTTT.

This chain links TRBV5-1 with TRBJ2-7; D perhaps matches TRBD1 (5 bases). V was pared by 4 bases and J by 2 bases, with 10 bases between. The CDR3 length is 13 residues. Germline values: CDR1 SGHRS, CDR2 YFSETQ. The CDR3 sequence: CASSATGPYEQYF. In DNA, the CDR3 is TGCGCCAGCAGCGCAACAGGCCCCTACGAGCAGTACTTC.

V and J are TRBV2 and TRBJ2-1; D perhaps matches TRBD2 (5 bases). Deletions cut 7 bases from V and 0 bases from J, with 16 bases between. Germline CDR1 SNHLY, CDR2 FYNNEI. The CDR3 extends over 16 amino acids. CDR3 in amino acids: CASTLARMSSYNEQFF. CDR3 coding DNA: TGTGCCAGCACCTTAGCGAGAATGAGCTCCTACAATGAGCAGTTCTTC. The entire variable domain, with the rest obtained from reference TRBV2 and TRBJ2-1, is as follows: EPEVTQTPSHQVTQMGQEVILRCVPISNHLYFYWYRQILGQKVEFLVSFYNNEISEKSEIFDDQFSVERPDGSNFTLKIRSTKLEDSAMYFCASTLARMSSYNEQFFGPGTRLTVL.